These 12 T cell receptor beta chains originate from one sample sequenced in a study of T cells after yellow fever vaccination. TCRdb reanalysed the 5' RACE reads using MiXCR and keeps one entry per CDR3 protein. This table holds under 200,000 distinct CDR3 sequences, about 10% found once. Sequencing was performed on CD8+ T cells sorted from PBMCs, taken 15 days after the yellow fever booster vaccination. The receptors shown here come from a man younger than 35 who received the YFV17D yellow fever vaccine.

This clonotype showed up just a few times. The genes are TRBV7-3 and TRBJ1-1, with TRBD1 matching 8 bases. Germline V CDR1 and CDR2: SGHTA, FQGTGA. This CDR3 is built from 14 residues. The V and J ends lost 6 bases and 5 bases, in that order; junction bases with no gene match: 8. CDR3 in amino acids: CASSQTGAQTEAFF. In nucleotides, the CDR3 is TGTGCCAGCAGTCAGACAGGGGCTCAGACTGAAGCTTTCTTT.

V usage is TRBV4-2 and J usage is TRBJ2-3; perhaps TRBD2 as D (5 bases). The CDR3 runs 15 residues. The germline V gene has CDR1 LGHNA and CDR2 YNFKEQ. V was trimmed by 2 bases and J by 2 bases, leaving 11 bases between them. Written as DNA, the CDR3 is TGTGCCAGCAGCCAACGGGGAAGGGACACAGATACGCAGTATTTT. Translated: CASSQRGRDTDTQYF.

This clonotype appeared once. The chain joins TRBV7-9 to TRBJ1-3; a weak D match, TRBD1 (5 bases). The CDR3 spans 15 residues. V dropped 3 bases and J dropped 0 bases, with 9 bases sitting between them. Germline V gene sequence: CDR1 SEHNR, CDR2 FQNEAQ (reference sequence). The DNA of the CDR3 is TGTGCCAGCAGCTTGCAGGGACCCTCTGGAAACACCATATATTTT. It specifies CASSLQGPSGNTIYF.

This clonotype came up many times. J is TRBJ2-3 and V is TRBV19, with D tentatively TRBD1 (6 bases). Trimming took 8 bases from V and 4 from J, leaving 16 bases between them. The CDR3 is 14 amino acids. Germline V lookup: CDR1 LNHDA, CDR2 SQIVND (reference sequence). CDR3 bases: TGTGCCAGTTCGGACAGCCGAGGGGCAGATACGCAGTATTTT. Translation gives CASSDSRGADTQYF.

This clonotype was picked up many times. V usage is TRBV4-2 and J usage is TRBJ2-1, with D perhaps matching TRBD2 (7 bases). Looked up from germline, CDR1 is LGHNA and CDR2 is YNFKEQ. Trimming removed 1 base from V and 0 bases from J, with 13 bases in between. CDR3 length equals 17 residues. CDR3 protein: CASSQGGGASSYNEQFF. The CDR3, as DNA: TGTGCCAGCAGCCAAGGGGGGGGGGCCAGCTCCTACAATGAGCAGTTCTTC.

The CDR3 protein is CASSSDPIRSSYNEQFF. In DNA form, the CDR3 reads TGTGCCAGCAGCTCCGACCCGATCCGGAGCTCCTACAATGAGCAGTTCTTC. The J gene is TRBJ2-1, the V gene TRBV7-7; D is ambiguous. V lost 4 bases and J lost 0, with 16 bases in between. Germline CDR1 is SSHAT and CDR2 is FNYEAQ (reference sequence). The CDR3 contains 17 residues.

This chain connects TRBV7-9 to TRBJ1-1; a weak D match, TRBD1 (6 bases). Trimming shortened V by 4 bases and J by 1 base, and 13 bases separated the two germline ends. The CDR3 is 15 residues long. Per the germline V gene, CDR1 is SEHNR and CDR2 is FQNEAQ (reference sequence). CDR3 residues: CASSSTGNQNTEAFF. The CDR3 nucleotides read TGTGCCAGCAGCTCTACAGGGAACCAGAACACTGAAGCTTTCTTT.

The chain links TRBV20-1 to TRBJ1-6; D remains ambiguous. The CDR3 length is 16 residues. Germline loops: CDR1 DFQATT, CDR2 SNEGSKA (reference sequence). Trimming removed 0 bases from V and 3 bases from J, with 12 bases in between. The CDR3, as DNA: TGCAGTGCTAGAGATCCGGGCCAGGACTATAATTCACCCCTCCACTTT. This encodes CSARDPGQDYNSPLHF.

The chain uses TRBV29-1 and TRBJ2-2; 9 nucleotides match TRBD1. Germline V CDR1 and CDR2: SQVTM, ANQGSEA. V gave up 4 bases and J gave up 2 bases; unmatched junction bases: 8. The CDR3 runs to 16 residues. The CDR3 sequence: CSVVLPDRGNTGELFF. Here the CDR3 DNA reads TGCAGCGTTGTTCTTCCGGACAGGGGTAACACCGGGGAGCTGTTTTTT.

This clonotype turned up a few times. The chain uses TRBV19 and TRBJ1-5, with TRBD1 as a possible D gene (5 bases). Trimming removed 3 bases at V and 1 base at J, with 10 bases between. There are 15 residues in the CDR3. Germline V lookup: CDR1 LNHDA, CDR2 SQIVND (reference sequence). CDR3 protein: CASSIGRTSNQPQHF. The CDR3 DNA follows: TGTGCCAGTAGTATCGGCAGGACAAGCAATCAGCCCCAGCATTTT.

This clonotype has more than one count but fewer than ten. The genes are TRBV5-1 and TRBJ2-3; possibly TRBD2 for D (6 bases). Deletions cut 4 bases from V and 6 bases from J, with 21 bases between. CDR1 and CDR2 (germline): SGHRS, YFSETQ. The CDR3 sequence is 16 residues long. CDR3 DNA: TGCGCCAGCAGCACCCACGGGCGGGAAGTTTCCGATACGCAGTATTTT. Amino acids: CASSTHGREVSDTQYF.

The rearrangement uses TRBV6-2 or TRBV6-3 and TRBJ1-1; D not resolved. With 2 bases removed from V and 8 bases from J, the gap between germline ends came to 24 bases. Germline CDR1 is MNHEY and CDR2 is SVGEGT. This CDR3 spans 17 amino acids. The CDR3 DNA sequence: TGTGCCAGCAGTTACAACCCTCAGGCGAAGAGGATCCCCGAAGCTTTCTTT. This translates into CASSYNPQAKRIPEAFF.